The TCR beta chain described here comes from a study of T-cell reconstitution after alpha-beta-depleted transplantation in children. During its preparation, the TCRbeta library received unique molecular identifiers. TCRdb re-called the PCR reads through MiXCR, storing one row per CDR3 protein. The table lists around 800,000 distinct CDR3 sequences, 15% to 20% of them singletons. The study's findings and limits: Newly generated T cells supplied most T-cell counts and diversity one year post-transplant.

This clonotype was seen a handful of times. The antigen remains unidentified. Germline assignment: CDR1 SGHRS and CDR2 YFSETQ. V was shortened by 1 base and J by 7 bases, with 14 bases between the two germline ends. CDR3 length: 15 amino acids. The sequenced sample was PBMCs, mostly from graft donor cells, obtained 360 days after TCRalphabeta/CD19-depleted stem cell transplant. The TCR comes from a male patient younger than 18 who had a stem cell transplant for acute lymphoblastic leukemia, so the T cells may come from the graft donor. The chain joins TRBV5-1 to TRBJ1-4, with D perhaps matching TRBD1 (5 bases). CDR3 in amino acids: CASSLRGSGSEKLFF. The CDR3, as DNA: TGCGCCAGCAGCTTGAGGGGAAGCGGGAGTGAAAAACTGTTTTTT.